The 20 T cell receptor beta chains below all came from one sample that was sequenced in a study of blood T cell repertoires in COVID-19. Measured with immunoSEQ multiplex PCR; TCRdb has only the in-frame clones, and not every one. The profile shows roughly 150,000 clones, 88% of them singletons. Material: peripheral blood. The receptors stem from a man aged 50-60 years who had recovered from COVID-19.

The chain joins TRBV18 to TRBJ2-1; 10 nucleotides align to TRBD2. Germline V gives CDR1 KGHSH, CDR2 LQKENI. Losses at the gene ends were 1 base for V and 0 bases for J; bases not matched to a gene: 0. The CDR3 extends over 16 amino acids. CDR3 coding DNA: TGTGCCAGCTCACCACGGACTAGCGGCTCCTACAATGAGCAGTTCTTC. Protein sequence: CASSPRTSGSYNEQFF.

The chain joins TRBV7-9 to TRBJ1-1; unclear D gene. Germline V gene lookup returns CDR1 SEHNR and CDR2 FQNEAQ (reference sequence). V was cut by 3 bases and J by 6 bases, with 8 bases left in between. The CDR3 covers 12 residues. CDR3 protein: CASSLGSSEAFF. DNA of the CDR3: TGTGCCAGCAGCTTGGGGAGCTCTGAAGCTTTCTTT.

The chain couples TRBV29-1 to TRBJ1-1, with TRBD1 matching over 9 bases. The CDR3 is 15 amino acids. Germline assignment: CDR1 SQVTM and CDR2 ANQGSEA. V lost 2 bases to trimming and J lost 7 bases; unmatched junction nucleotides: 11. Here the CDR3 reads CSVEYTSRQGGEAFF. The CDR3 DNA sequence: TGCAGCGTTGAATATACATCTCGACAGGGGGGTGAAGCTTTCTTT.

This chain uses TRBV19 with TRBJ2-3, with 7 bases that match TRBD2. V lost 6 bases to trimming and J lost 0 bases; unmatched junction nucleotides: 12. The CDR3 length is 17 residues. Germline V gene sequence: CDR1 LNHDA, CDR2 SQIVND (reference sequence). The CDR3 bases are TGTGCCAGTAGCCCTTCCCGACTAGCTACTAGCACAGATACGCAGTATTTT. Its protein product is CASSPSRLATSTDTQYF.

The rearrangement uses TRBV12-3 or TRBV12-4 and TRBJ1-2; maybe TRBD1 (5 bases). With 4 bases removed from V and 8 bases from J, the gap between germline ends came to 14 bases. This CDR3 has 13 residues. CDR3 nucleotide sequence: TGTGCCAGCAGTTCGACAGCCCATCGCGGCTACACCTTC. Translation: CASSSTAHRGYTF.

As to this clone: The sample carries other DNA sequences with the same CDR3. The rearrangement links TRBV29-1 to TRBJ2-1; D perhaps matches TRBD2 (5 bases). The germline V gene has CDR1 SQVTM and CDR2 ANQGSEA. Deletions cut 5 bases from V and 3 bases from J, with 11 bases between. The CDR3 is 13 residues long. The CDR3 loop is CSVSSGGYNEQFF. In DNA, the CDR3 is TGCAGCGTTTCATCTGGAGGCTACAATGAGCAGTTCTTC.

This clone was observed a single time. The chain links TRBV30 to TRBJ1-5, with D possibly matching TRBD1 (6 bases). The CDR3 totals 15 residues. Germline loops: CDR1 GTSNPN, CDR2 SVGIG (reference sequence). V gave up 2 bases and J gave up 0 bases, with 11 bases separating them. This chain's CDR3 is CAWSLQGYSNQPQHF. The CDR3, as DNA: TGTGCCTGGAGTCTACAGGGCTATAGCAATCAGCCCCAGCATTTT.

The rearrangement uses TRBV18 and TRBJ2-1; 9 nucleotides line up with TRBD1. V lost 3 bases to trimming and J lost 8 bases; unmatched junction nucleotides: 2. Per the germline V gene, CDR1 is KGHSH and CDR2 is LQKENI. The CDR3 has 13 amino acids. Here the CDR3 reads CASSPTGGHEQFF. CDR3 nucleotide sequence: TGTGCCAGCTCACCTACAGGGGGCCATGAGCAGTTCTTC. Supplemented by reference TRBV18 and TRBJ2-1, the full variable domain reads NAGVMQNPRHLVRRRGQEARLRCSPMKGHSHVYWYRQLPEEGLKFMVYLQKENIIDESGMPKERFSAEFPKEGPSILRIQQVVRGDSAAYFCASSPTGGHEQFFGPGTRLTVL.

This chain links TRBV29-1 with TRBJ2-2; 7 bases map to TRBD1. Trimming removed 6 bases from V and 6 bases from J; junction bases left unmatched: 7. The CDR3 covers 13 residues. The germline gives CDR1 SQVTM, CDR2 ANQGSEA. CDR3 DNA sequence: TGCAGCGTCGCCCGGGACAGAGCCGGGGAGCTGTTTTTT. Its protein is CSVARDRAGELFF.

The J gene is TRBJ1-6, the V gene TRBV5-1; D remains unclear. Germline-derived CDR1 and CDR2 are SGHRS and YFSETQ. The CDR3 has 16 residues. Between the trimmed V and J ends, which lost 0 bases and 7 bases, there was a span of 14 bases. CDR3 in amino acids: CASSLEHGDVNSPLHF. CDR3 coding DNA: TGCGCCAGCAGCTTGGAACACGGGGATGTGAATTCACCCCTCCACTTT.

The rearrangement uses TRBV2 and TRBJ1-3; 11 bases match TRBD1. Unmatched junction bases numbered 5, after V lost 4 bases and J lost 3 bases. Germline assignment: CDR1 SNHLY and CDR2 FYNNEI. The CDR3 loop spans 16 amino acids. The CDR3 is CASSARTGGRGNTIYF. The CDR3 DNA reads TGTGCCAGCAGTGCCCGGACAGGGGGCCGTGGAAACACCATATATTTT. Looking up the rest from reference TRBV2 and TRBJ1-3 gives the full variable domain: EPEVTQTPSHQVTQMGQEVILRCVPISNHLYFYWYRQILGQKVEFLVSFYNNEISEKSEIFDDQFSVERPDGSNFTLKIRSTKLEDSAMYFCASSARTGGRGNTIYFGEGSWLTVV.

The chain has TRBV4-2 and TRBJ2-3; 10 bases match TRBD2. V shed 4 bases, J shed 4 bases, and the junction held 14 bases outside the gene matches. CDR1 is LGHNA, CDR2 YNFKEQ, per germline. This CDR3 spans 18 amino acids. CDR3 amino acids: CASSRGRGTSAVADTQYF. Written as DNA, the CDR3 is TGTGCCAGCAGCCGGGGTAGGGGGACTAGCGCAGTAGCAGATACGCAGTATTTT.

J is TRBJ1-4 and V is TRBV6-5; D unresolved. The germline V gene has CDR1 MNHEY and CDR2 SVGAGI. The CDR3 spans 10 residues. Trimming left V 8 bases short and J 5 bases short, with 3 bases between. CDR3 in DNA: TGTGCCAGCCGGAATGAAAAACTGTTTTTT. It encodes CASRNEKLFF.

The chain couples TRBV18 to TRBJ2-7, with 8 nucleotides matching TRBD1. The CDR3 consists of 14 residues. Germline V gene sequence: CDR1 KGHSH, CDR2 LQKENI. V lost 3 bases to trimming and J lost 2 bases; unmatched junction nucleotides: 3. Written as DNA, the CDR3 is TGTGCCAGCTCACCCGTGACAGGGGCCTACGAGCAGTACTTC. Its protein is CASSPVTGAYEQYF. Drawing the rest from reference TRBV18 and TRBJ2-7, the complete variable domain is NAGVMQNPRHLVRRRGQEARLRCSPMKGHSHVYWYRQLPEEGLKFMVYLQKENIIDESGMPKERFSAEFPKEGPSILRIQQVVRGDSAAYFCASSPVTGAYEQYFGPGTRLTVT.

The CDR3 spells CASSLGTGWTGELFF. CDR3 in DNA: TGTGCCAGCAGTTTAGGGACAGGGTGGACCGGGGAGCTGTTTTTT. The rearrangement joins TRBV5-4 to TRBJ2-2; 9 nucleotides agree with TRBD1. In germline, CDR1 is SGHNT, CDR2 YYREEE (reference sequence). This CDR3 is built from 15 residues. V trimming: 5 bases; J trimming: 5 bases; junction bases outside the gene matches: 7.

V gene TRBV11-1 combines with J gene TRBJ2-7; tentatively, D is TRBD2 (5 bases). The CDR3 contains 13 residues. Trimming removed 5 bases at V and 2 bases at J, with 10 bases between. Per germline, CDR1 SGHAT and CDR2 FQDESV (reference sequence). DNA for the CDR3: TGTGCCAGCAGCGCTGGACTCGCCTACGAGCAGTACTTC. It yields the protein CASSAGLAYEQYF.

This clone was seen more than once but under ten times. The J gene is TRBJ1-1, the V gene TRBV5-4; no definite D call. V was cut by 4 bases and J by 1 base, with 11 bases left in between. The CDR3 is 14 amino acids. The V gene's germline CDR1 is SGHNT and CDR2 YYREEE (reference sequence). The CDR3 reads CASSLGAGNTEAFF. In DNA form, the CDR3 reads TGTGCCAGCAGCCTCGGTGCGGGGAACACTGAAGCTTTCTTT. The full variable domain, completed using reference TRBV5-4 and TRBJ1-1, is ETGVTQSPTHLIKTRGQQVTLRCSSQSGHNTVSWYQQALGQGPQFIFQYYREEENGRGNFPPRFSGLQFPNYSSELNVNALELDDSALYLCASSLGAGNTEAFFGQGTRLTVV.

The rearrangement joins TRBV2 to TRBJ2-7; 7 nucleotides align to TRBD1. In germline, CDR1 is SNHLY, CDR2 FYNNEI. The junction had 14 bases not matched to a gene; V was cut back by 6 bases and J by 0 bases. This CDR3 region has 17 residues. CDR3 in DNA: TGTGCCAGCAGCGACCCAAGGACAGGTCCGACCTCCTACGAGCAGTACTTC. It encodes CASSDPRTGPTSYEQYF.

The sample holds a few counts of this clone. The chain couples TRBV27 to TRBJ2-1; D is possibly TRBD2 (6 bases). CDR3 size: 12 residues. Germline CDR1 is MNHEY and CDR2 is SMNVEV (reference sequence). Trimming removed 1 base from V and 10 bases from J, with 8 bases in between. This chain's CDR3 is CASSLYAGEQFF. The CDR3 bases are TGTGCCAGCAGTTTATACGCGGGGGAGCAGTTCTTC.

This rearrangement joins TRBV9 to TRBJ1-1; no clear D. The CDR3 contains 14 residues. V shed 0 bases and J shed 1 base, with 7 bases lying between them. CDR1 and CDR2 from the germline V gene are SGDLS and YYNGEE. For the CDR3, the DNA is TGTGCCAGCAGCGTAGTCGGTCCGAACACTGAAGCTTTCTTT. As protein: CASSVVGPNTEAFF. Drawing the rest from reference TRBV9 and TRBJ1-1, the complete variable domain is DSGVTQTPKHLITATGQRVTLRCSPRSGDLSVYWYQQSLDQGLQFLIQYYNGEERAKGNILERFSAQQFPDLHSELNLSSLELGDSALYFCASSVVGPNTEAFFGQGTRLTVV.